Below, 19 T cell receptor beta chains from the same sample are listed, as sequenced in a study of T cells in Graves' hyperthyroidism and ophthalmopathy. Template material for amplifying TCR beta CDR3 regions consisted of RNA transcripts. Using the HTBI primer set, a first-round RT-PCR was run on the TCR CDR3. TCRdb redid the calling of the multiplex PCR reads with MiXCR, one entry per CDR3 protein. The table has 90,000 to 120,000 distinct CDR3 sequences, about 16% seen once. The sequenced sample was blood. The receptors come from a woman between 50 and 59 years old with Graves' hyperthyroidism.

The chain has TRBV29-1 and TRBJ1-1; no firm D call. Trimming removed 0 bases at V and 1 base at J, with 21 bases between. The CDR3 has 18 amino acids. CDR1 and CDR2 from the germline V gene are SQVTM and ANQGSEA. The CDR3 sequence: CSVEDQPLGKGWNTEAFF. The CDR3 nucleotides are TGCAGCGTTGAAGATCAGCCCTTGGGTAAGGGATGGAACACTGAAGCTTTCTTT.

This clonotype was observed once. One end of the junction varies from germline; a read error may be responsible. The genes are TRBV6-1 and TRBJ2-1; D is possibly TRBD1 (5 bases). The CDR3 runs 16 residues. CDR1 is MNHNS and CDR2 is SASEGT in the germline V gene. CDR3 protein: CATSDLQQGGVNEQFF. Here the CDR3 DNA reads TGTGCCACCAGTGATTTGCAGCAGGGCGGAGTAAATGAGCAGTTCTTC.

This clonotype has a count of ten or more. The CDR3 DNA sequence: TGTGCCAGCAGACCAGTCCACAATGAGCAGTTCTTC. It yields the protein CASRPVHNEQFF. V usage is TRBV12-3 or TRBV12-4 and J usage is TRBJ2-1; D gene ambiguous. The V end was cut by 6 bases, the J end by 5 bases, with 8 bases between. This CDR3 is 12 amino acids long.

This clonotype was seen more than once but under ten times. This chain links TRBV7-9 with TRBJ2-2; no definite D call. Between the trimmed V and J ends, which lost 5 bases and 2 bases, there was a span of 9 bases. Germline V gene sequence: CDR1 SEHNR, CDR2 FQNEAQ (reference sequence). The CDR3 runs 14 residues. Here the CDR3 reads CASSPDGNTGELFF. In nucleotides, the CDR3 is TGTGCCAGCAGCCCGGACGGAAACACCGGGGAGCTGTTTTTT.

This chain joins TRBV12-5 and TRBJ2-3, with 7 bases identical to TRBD2. This CDR3 region has 12 residues. The germline CDR1 and CDR2 sequences are LGHNT and FRNRAP. V trimming: 4 bases; J trimming: 5 bases; junction bases outside the gene matches: 0. CDR3: CASGSGGDTQYF. CDR3 DNA: TGTGCTAGTGGTTCGGGGGGAGATACGCAGTATTTT.

The table lists this clonotype with many counts. The chain has TRBV30 and TRBJ2-1, with TRBD2 matching 10 bases. The CDR3 totals 15 residues. Germline V lookup: CDR1 GTSNPN, CDR2 SVGIG (reference sequence). V gave up 6 bases and J gave up 3 bases; unmatched junction bases: 8. This CDR3 reads CACRLIAGGYNEQFF. CDR3 in DNA: TGTGCCTGTCGACTTATAGCGGGAGGCTACAATGAGCAGTTCTTC.

This clonotype was recorded many times. CDR3 DNA: TGCAGTGCTAGACCGGTAGCGGGAACCGTCCAAGAGACCCAGTACTTC. Translated: CSARPVAGTVQETQYF. V is TRBV20-1 and J is TRBJ2-5; 8 bases align to TRBD2. Unmatched junction bases numbered 9, after V lost 2 bases and J lost 1 base. The V gene's germline CDR1 is DFQATT and CDR2 SNEGSKA (reference sequence). This CDR3 contains 16 residues.

The sample holds many counts of this clonotype. V usage is TRBV12-3 or TRBV12-4 and J usage is TRBJ1-4; D call uncertain. V was pared by 5 bases and J by 0 bases, with 4 bases between. This CDR3 spans 13 amino acids. This CDR3 is CASSGTTNEKLFF. The CDR3 DNA reads TGTGCCAGCAGTGGGACAACTAATGAAAAACTGTTTTTT.

This clonotype was seen repeatedly, ten times or more. The genes are TRBV3-1 and TRBJ2-2; no reliable D call. The CDR3 sequence is 17 residues long. Trimming removed 4 bases at V and 2 bases at J, with 17 bases between. Per germline, CDR1 LGHDT and CDR2 YNNKEL (reference sequence). The CDR3 nucleotides read TGTGCCAGCAGCCTCGGGCTTGGGCCAACAAACACCGGGGAGCTGTTTTTT. Amino acids: CASSLGLGPTNTGELFF.

In this sample, this clonotype turned up many times. This chain joins TRBV18 and TRBJ2-2, with 7 bases fitting TRBD1. Germline CDR1 and CDR2: KGHSH and LQKENI. Unmatched junction bases numbered 9, after V lost 6 bases and J lost 2 bases. The CDR3 runs to 16 residues. As DNA, the CDR3 is TGTGCCAGCTCCTTATCAGGGGGAGCCAACACCGGGGAGCTGTTTTTT. This translates into CASSLSGGANTGELFF.

This clonotype was detected a few times. V gene TRBV7-9 combines with J gene TRBJ2-1, with D perhaps matching TRBD2 (6 bases). V lost 6 bases and J 3 bases, leaving 12 bases between the germline ends. The germline V gene encodes CDR1 SEHNR and CDR2 FQNEAQ (reference sequence). There are 14 residues in the CDR3. For the CDR3, the DNA is TGTGCCAGCAGTAGCGTGGGGGGCTACAATGAGCAGTTCTTC. Amino acids: CASSSVGGYNEQFF. The full variable domain, in which reference TRBV7-9 and TRBJ2-1 provide the parts outside the CDR3, is DTGVSQNPRHKITKRGQNVTFRCDPISEHNRLYWYRQTLGQGPEFLTYFQNEAQLEKSRLLSDRFSAERPKGSFSTLEIQRTEQGDSAMYLCASSSVGGYNEQFFGPGTRLTVL.

The J gene is TRBJ2-7, the V gene TRBV18, with 10 positions matching TRBD2. V trimming: 3 bases; J trimming: 3 bases; junction bases outside the gene matches: 5. The CDR3 has 15 amino acids. Germline CDR1 and CDR2: KGHSH and LQKENI. This chain's CDR3 is CASSPLAGELYEQYF. The CDR3 DNA reads as TGTGCCAGCTCACCGCTAGCGGGAGAGCTCTACGAGCAGTACTTC.

This clonotype has at least ten counts. The genes are TRBV19 and TRBJ2-1, with TRBD1 identical over 12 bases. The J segment lost 9 bases and the V segment lost 5 bases, leaving 5 bases of the junction unmatched. There are 14 residues in the CDR3. Germline values: CDR1 LNHDA, CDR2 SQIVND (reference sequence). The CDR3 loop reads CASSPGQGAFEQFF. DNA for the CDR3: TGTGCCAGTAGTCCGGGACAGGGGGCGTTTGAGCAGTTCTTC.

This clonotype was recorded at least ten times. This chain links TRBV9 with TRBJ2-2; D call uncertain. Germline V gene lookup returns CDR1 SGDLS and CDR2 YYNGEE. V lost 3 bases and J lost 3, with 9 bases in between. The CDR3 is 14 amino acids. As DNA, the CDR3 is TGTGCCAGCAGCGACTATTCAGACACCGGGGAGCTGTTTTTT. Amino acids: CASSDYSDTGELFF.

The rearrangement joins TRBV7-2 to TRBJ1-1; D perhaps matches TRBD1 (6 bases). Trimming cost V 3 bases and J 2 bases, with 13 bases left between them. The CDR3 length is 15 residues. Germline V CDR1 and CDR2: SGHTA, FQGNSA. CDR3 sequence: CASSFFWDTNTEAFF. In DNA, the CDR3 is TGTGCCAGCAGCTTTTTTTGGGACACCAACACTGAAGCTTTCTTT.

Ten or more counts support this clonotype. V gene TRBV14 combines with J gene TRBJ1-4; TRBD1 is a possible D gene (6 bases). Looked up from germline, CDR1 is SGHDN and CDR2 is FVKESK. Between the trimmed V and J ends, which lost 4 bases and 7 bases, there was a span of 13 bases. CDR3 length equals 14 residues. CDR3 nucleotides: TGTGCCAGCAGCCCCACAGGGACGGCTGAAAAACTGTTTTTT. Translation: CASSPTGTAEKLFF.

This clonotype was seen repeatedly, ten times or more. The chain links TRBV5-1 to TRBJ1-1; no definite D call. The germline gives CDR1 SGHRS, CDR2 YFSETQ. This CDR3 contains 12 residues. V was cut by 2 bases and J by 1 base, with 3 bases left in between. The CDR3 DNA is TGCGCCAGCAGCTTCACGAACACTGAAGCTTTCTTT. It specifies CASSFTNTEAFF.

This clonotype was seen at least ten times. This chain uses TRBV28 with TRBJ2-7, with D hard to call. The V end was cut by 5 bases, the J end by 2 bases, with 19 bases between. Germline V gene data show CDR1 as MDHEN and CDR2 as SYDVKM. This CDR3 spans 16 amino acids. Here the CDR3 reads CASSHSKAAGAYEQYF. CDR3 sequence (DNA): TGTGCCAGCAGTCACTCAAAGGCGGCAGGAGCCTACGAGCAGTACTTC.

This clonotype was recorded at least ten times. The chain has TRBV18 and TRBJ2-3; 7 nucleotides match TRBD1. J lost 2 bases, V lost 5 bases, and 7 bases had no gene match. The germline CDR1 and CDR2 sequences are KGHSH and LQKENI. The CDR3 has 15 residues. The DNA for the CDR3 is TGTGCCAGCTCAAGATCGACAGGGATCACAGATACGCAGTATTTT. Translated: CASSRSTGITDTQYF.